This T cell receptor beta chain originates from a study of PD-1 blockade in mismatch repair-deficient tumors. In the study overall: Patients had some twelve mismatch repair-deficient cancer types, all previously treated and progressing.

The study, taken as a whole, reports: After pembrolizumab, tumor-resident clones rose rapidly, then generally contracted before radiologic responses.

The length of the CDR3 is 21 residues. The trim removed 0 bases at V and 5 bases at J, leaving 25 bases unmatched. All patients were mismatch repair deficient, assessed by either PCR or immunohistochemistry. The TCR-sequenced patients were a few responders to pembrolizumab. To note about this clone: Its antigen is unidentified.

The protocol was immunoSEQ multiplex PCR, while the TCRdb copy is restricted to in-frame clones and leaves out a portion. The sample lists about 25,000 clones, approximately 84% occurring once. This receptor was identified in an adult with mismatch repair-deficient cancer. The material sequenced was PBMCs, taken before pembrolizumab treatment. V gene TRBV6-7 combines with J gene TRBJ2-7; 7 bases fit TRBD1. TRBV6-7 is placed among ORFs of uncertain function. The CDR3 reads CASSYSKRGDRTQTMSHEQYF. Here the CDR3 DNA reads TGTGCCAGCAGTTACTCGAAGCGAGGGGACAGAACCCAAACTATGTCCCACGAGCAGTACTTC.